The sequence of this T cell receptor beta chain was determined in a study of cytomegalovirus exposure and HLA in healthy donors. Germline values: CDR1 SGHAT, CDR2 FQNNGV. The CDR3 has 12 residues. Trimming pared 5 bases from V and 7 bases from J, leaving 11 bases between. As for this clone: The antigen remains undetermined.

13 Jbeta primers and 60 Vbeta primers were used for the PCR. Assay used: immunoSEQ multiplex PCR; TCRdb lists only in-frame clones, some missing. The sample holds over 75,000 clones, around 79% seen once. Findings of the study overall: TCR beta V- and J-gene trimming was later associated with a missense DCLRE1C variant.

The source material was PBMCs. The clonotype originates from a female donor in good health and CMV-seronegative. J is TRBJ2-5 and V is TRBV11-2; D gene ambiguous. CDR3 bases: TGTGCCAGCAGCCCCTTGCAGGTGACCCAGTACTTC. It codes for CASSPLQVTQYF.